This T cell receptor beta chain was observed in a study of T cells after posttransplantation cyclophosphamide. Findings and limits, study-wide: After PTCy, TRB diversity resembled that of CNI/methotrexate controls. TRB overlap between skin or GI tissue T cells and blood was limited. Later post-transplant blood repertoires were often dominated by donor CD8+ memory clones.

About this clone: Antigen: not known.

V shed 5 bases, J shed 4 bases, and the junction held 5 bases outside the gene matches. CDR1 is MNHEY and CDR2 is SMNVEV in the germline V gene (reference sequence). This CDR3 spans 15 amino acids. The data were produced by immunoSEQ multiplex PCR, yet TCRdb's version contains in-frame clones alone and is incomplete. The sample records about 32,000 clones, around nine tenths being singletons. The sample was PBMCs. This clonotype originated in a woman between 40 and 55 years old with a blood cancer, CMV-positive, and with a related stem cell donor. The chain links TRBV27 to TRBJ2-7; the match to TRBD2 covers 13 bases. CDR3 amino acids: CASSITSGGGYEQYF. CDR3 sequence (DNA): TGTGCCAGCAGTATCACTAGCGGGGGGGGGTACGAGCAGTACTTC.